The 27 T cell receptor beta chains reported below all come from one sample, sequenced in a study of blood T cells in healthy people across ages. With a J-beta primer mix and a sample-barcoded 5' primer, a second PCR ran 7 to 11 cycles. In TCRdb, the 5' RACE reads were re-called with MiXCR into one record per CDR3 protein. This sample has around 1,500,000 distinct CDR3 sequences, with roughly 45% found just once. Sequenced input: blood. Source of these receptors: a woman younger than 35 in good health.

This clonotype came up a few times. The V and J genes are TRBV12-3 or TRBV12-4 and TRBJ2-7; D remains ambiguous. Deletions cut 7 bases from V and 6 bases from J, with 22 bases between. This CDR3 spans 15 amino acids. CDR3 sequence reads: CASTRSRVIQAEQYF. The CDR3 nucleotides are TGTGCCAGCACTCGCTCAAGGGTCATTCAGGCCGAGCAGTACTTC.

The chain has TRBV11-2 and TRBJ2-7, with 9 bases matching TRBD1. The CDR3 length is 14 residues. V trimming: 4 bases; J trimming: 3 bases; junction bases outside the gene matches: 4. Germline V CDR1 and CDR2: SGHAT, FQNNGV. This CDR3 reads CASSSGTGYYEQYF. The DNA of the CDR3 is TGTGCCAGCAGCTCCGGGACAGGGTACTACGAGCAGTACTTC. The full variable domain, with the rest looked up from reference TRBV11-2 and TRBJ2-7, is EAGVAQSPRYKIIEKRQSVAFWCNPISGHATLYWYQQILGQGPKLLIQFQNNGVVDDSQLPKDRFSAERLKGVDSTLKIQPAKLEDSAVYLCASSSGTGYYEQYFGPGTRLTVT.

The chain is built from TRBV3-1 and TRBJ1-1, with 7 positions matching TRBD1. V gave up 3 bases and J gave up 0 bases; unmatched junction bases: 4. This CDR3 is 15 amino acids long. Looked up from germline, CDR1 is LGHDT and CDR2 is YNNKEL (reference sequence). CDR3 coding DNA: TGTGCCAGCAGCCAGATGGGACAGTTGAACACTGAAGCTTTCTTT. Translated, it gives CASSQMGQLNTEAFF.

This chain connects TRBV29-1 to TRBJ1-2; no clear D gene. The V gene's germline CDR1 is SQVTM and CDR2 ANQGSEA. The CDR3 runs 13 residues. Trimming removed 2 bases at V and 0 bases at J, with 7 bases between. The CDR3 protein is CSVESGTNYGYTF. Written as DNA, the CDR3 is TGCAGCGTTGAATCAGGAACTAACTATGGCTACACCTTC.

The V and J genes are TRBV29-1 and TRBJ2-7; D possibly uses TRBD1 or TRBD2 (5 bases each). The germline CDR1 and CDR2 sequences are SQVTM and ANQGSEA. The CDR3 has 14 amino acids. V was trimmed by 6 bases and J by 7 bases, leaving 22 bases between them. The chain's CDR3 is CSVQRDAPLSEQYF. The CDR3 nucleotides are TGCAGCGTACAGAGGGACGCCCCGCTTTCTGAGCAGTACTTC.

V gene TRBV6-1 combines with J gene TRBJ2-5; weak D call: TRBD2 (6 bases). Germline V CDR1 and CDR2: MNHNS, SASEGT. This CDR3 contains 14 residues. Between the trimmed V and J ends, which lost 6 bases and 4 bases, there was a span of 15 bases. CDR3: CASREGPGRETQYF. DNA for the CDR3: TGTGCCAGCAGGGAGGGGCCCGGTCGAGAGACCCAGTACTTC.

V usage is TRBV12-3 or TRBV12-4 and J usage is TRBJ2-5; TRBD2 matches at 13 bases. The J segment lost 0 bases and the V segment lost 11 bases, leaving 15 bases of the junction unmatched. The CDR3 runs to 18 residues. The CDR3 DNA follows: TGTGCCGGCAACATCCAGAGGACTAGCGGGAGTAACCAAGAGACCCAGTACTTC. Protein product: CAGNIQRTSGSNQETQYF.

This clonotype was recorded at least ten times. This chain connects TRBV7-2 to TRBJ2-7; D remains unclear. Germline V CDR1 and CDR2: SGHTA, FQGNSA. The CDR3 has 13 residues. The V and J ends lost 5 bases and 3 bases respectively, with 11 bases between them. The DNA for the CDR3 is TGTGCCAGCAGCCCAGACGGGTACTACGAGCAGTACTTC. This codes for CASSPDGYYEQYF.

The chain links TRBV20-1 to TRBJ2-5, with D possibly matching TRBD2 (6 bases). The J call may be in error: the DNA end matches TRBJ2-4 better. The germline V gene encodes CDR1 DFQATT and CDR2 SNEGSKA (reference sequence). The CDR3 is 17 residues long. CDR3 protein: CSARRDGGTLHKNIQYF. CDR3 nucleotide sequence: TGCAGTGCTAGAAGGGATGGTGGGACTCTTCATAAAAACATTCAGTACTTC.

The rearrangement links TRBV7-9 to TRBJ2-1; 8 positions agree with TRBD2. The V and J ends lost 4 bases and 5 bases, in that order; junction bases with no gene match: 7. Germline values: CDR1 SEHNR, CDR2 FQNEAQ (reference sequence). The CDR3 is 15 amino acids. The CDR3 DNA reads TGTGCCAGCAGCTGGACCGGGACTAGGAACAATGAGCAGTTCTTC. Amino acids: CASSWTGTRNNEQFF.

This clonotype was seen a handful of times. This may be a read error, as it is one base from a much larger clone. The CDR3 nucleotides read TGTGCCGGCAGTTCACAGGGCTATGGCTACACCTTC. This gives the protein CAGSSQGYGYTF. The chain links TRBV12-3 or TRBV12-4 to TRBJ1-2; D is perhaps TRBD1 (6 bases). The CDR3 length is 12 residues.

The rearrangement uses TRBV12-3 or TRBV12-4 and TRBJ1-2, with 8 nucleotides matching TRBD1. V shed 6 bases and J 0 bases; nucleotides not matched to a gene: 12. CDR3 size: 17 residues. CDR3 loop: CASSRNPGTGSNYGYTF. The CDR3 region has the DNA TGTGCCAGCAGCCGCAACCCCGGGACAGGATCTAACTATGGCTACACCTTC.

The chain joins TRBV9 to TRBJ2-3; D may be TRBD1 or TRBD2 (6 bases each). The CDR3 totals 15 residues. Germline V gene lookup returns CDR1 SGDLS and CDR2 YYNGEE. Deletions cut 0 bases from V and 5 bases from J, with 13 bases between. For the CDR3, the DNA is TGTGCCAGCAGCGTAGTAGGGGGAGCGGGAGATACGCAGTATTTT. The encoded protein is CASSVVGGAGDTQYF. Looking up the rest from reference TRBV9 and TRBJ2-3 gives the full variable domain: DSGVTQTPKHLITATGQRVTLRCSPRSGDLSVYWYQQSLDQGLQFLIQYYNGEERAKGNILERFSAQQFPDLHSELNLSSLELGDSALYFCASSVVGGAGDTQYFGPGTRLTVL.

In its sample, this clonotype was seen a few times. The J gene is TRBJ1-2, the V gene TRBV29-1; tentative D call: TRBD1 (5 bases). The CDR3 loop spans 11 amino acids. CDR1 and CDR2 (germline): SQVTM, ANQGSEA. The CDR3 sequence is CNVAGVGGYTF. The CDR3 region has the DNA TGCAACGTCGCGGGGGTAGGTGGCTACACCTTC.

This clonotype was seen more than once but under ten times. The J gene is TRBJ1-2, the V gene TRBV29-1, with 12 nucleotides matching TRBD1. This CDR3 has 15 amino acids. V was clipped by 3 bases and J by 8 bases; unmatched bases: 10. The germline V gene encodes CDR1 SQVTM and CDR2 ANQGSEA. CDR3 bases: TGCAGCGTTGATCTGGGACAGGGGGCTGTTGGGGGCTACACCTTC. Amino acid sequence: CSVDLGQGAVGGYTF.

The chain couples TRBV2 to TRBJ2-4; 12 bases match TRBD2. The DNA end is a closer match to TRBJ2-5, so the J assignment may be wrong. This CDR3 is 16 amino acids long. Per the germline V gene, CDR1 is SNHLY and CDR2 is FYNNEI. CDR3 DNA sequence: TGTGCCAGCAACCTGACTAGCGGGGGACCGCCCTCGACCCAGTACTTC. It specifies CASNLTSGGPPSTQYF.

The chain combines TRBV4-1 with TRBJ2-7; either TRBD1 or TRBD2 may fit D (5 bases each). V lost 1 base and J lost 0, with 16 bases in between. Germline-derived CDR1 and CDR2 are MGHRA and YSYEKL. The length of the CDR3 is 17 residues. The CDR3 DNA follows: TGCGCCAGCAGCCAAGGGGGGTATGATCCGGACTCCTACGAGCAGTACTTC. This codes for CASSQGGYDPDSYEQYF.

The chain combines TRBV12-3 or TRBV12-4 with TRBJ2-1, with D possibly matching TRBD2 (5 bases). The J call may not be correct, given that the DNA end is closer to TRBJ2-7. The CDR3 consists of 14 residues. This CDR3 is CASSPPAGANEQYF. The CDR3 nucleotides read TGTGCCAGCAGCCCTCCGGCGGGCGCCAATGAGCAGTACTTC.

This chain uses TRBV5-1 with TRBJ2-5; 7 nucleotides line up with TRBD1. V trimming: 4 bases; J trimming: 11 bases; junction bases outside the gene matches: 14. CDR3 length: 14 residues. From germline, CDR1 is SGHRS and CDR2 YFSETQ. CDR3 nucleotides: TGCGCCAGCAGCACGGTGACAGGGTACAATGAGCAGTACTTC. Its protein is CASSTVTGYNEQYF.

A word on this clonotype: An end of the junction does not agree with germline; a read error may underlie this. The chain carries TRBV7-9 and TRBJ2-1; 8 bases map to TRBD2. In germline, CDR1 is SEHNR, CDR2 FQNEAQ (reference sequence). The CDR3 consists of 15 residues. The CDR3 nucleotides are TGTCCCAGCAGCCCTCGGCTAGCGGGTTACAATGAGCAGTTCTTC. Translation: CPSSPRLAGYNEQFF.

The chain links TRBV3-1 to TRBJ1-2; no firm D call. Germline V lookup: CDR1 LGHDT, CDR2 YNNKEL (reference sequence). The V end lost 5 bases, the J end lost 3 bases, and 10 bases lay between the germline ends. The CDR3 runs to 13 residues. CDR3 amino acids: CASSAGEYYGYTF. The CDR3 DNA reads TGTGCCAGCAGCGCCGGAGAGTACTATGGCTACACCTTC.

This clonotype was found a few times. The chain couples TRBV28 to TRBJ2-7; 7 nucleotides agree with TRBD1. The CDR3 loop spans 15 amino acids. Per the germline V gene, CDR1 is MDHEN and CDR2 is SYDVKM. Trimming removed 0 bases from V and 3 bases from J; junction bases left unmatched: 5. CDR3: CASSLWVRGNYEQYF. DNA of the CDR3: TGTGCCAGCAGTTTATGGGTCAGGGGGAACTACGAGCAGTACTTC. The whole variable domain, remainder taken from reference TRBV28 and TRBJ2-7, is DVKVTQSSRYLVKRTGEKVFLECVQDMDHENMFWYRQDPGLGLRLIYFSYDVKMKEKGDIPEGYSVSREKKERFSLILESASTNQTSMYLCASSLWVRGNYEQYFGPGTRLTVT.

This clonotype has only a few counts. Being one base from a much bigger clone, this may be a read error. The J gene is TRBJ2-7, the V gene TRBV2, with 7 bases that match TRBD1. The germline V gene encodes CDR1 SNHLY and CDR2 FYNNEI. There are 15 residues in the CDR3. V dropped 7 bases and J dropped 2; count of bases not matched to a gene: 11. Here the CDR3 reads CASMEAGTVPYEQYF. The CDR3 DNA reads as TGTGCCAGCATGGAAGCCGGGACAGTTCCCTACGAGCAGTACTTC.

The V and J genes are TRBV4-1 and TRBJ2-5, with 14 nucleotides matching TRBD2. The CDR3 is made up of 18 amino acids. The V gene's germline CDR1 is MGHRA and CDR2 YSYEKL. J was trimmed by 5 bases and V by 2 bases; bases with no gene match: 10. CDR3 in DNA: TGCGCCAGCAGCCAATGGGGACTAGCGGGAGACCCCGAGGAGACCCAGTACTTC. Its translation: CASSQWGLAGDPEETQYF.

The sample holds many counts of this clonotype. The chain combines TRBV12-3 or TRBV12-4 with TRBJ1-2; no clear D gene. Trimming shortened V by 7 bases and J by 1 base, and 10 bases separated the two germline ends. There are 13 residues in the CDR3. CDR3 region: CASTQELNYGYTF. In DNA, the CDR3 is TGTGCCAGCACCCAGGAACTTAACTATGGCTACACCTTC.

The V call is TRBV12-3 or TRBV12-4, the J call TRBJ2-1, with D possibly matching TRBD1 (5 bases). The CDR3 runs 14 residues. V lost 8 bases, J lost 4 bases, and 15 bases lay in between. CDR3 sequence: CASASQTAYNEQFF. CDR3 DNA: TGTGCCAGCGCCAGCCAGACAGCTTACAATGAGCAGTTCTTC.

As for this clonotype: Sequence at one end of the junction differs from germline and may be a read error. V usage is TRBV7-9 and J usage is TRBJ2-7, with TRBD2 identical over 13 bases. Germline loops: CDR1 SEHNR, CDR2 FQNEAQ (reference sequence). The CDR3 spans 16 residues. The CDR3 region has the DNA TGTGCCAGCAGCTCCTTCGGGACTAGCGGGGTTTACGAGAAGTACTTC. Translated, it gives CASSSFGTSGVYEKYF.